These T cell receptor beta chains were read from a single sample in a study of blood T cell repertoires in COVID-19. Using immunoSEQ multiplex PCR, the repertoire was profiled, and TCRdb retains in-frame clones only, with some absent. The table shows fewer than 250,000 clones, with roughly nine tenths occurring only once. Sequencing input: peripheral blood. The source is a woman aged 70 to 79 with acute or convalescent COVID-19. Both conserved end residues are part of each CDR3.

v_call: TRBV7-8
cdr3_aa: CASSGTSNSNQPQHF

v_call: TRBV28
cdr3_aa: CASITQGALGYTF

v_call: TRBV7-9
cdr3_aa: CASSRGDLNQPQHF

v_call: TRBV5-1
cdr3_aa: CASSGHMTGGGITDTQYF

v_call: TRBV5-4
cdr3_aa: CASSLLGQGTDTQYF

v_call: TRBV24-1
cdr3_aa: CATSDAGRAGETQYF

v_call: TRBV4-1
cdr3_aa: CASSNLAGADTQYF

v_call: TRBV7-2
cdr3_aa: CASSQVAPNTGELFF

v_call: TRBV27
cdr3_aa: CASRNTTHSGNTIYF

v_call: TRBV4-1
cdr3_aa: CASSSRDRGTEAFF

v_call: TRBV5-1
cdr3_aa: CASSAGGEVNTIYF

v_call: TRBV2
cdr3_aa: CASRGSGSSYEQYF

v_call: TRBV5-6
cdr3_aa: CASSQAGQGRRSGNTIYF

v_call: TRBV6-2/TRBV6-3
cdr3_aa: CASSYSAGHRDRNTEAFF

v_call: TRBV11-1
cdr3_aa: CASSLVGKNIQYF

v_call: TRBV7-6
cdr3_aa: CASSTRAGNTGELFF

v_call: TRBV27
cdr3_aa: CASSPWASGYEQYF

v_call: TRBV9
cdr3_aa: CASSVATGGVHGYTF

v_call: TRBV27
cdr3_aa: CASSFSGGADTQYF

v_call: TRBV7-2
cdr3_aa: CASSPTGGVGYTF

v_call: TRBV19
cdr3_aa: CASSSSEAQYF

v_call: TRBV6-1
cdr3_aa: CASSEFELTEAFF

v_call: TRBV5-4
cdr3_aa: CASSLVSRAYNEQFF

v_call: TRBV18
cdr3_aa: CASSPPSDRAYGYTF

v_call: TRBV5-1
cdr3_aa: CASSKGQLEAFF

v_call: TRBV6-5
cdr3_aa: CASSPGGGEYGYTF

v_call: TRBV5-6
cdr3_aa: CASSSRGRGDQPQHF

v_call: TRBV7-2
cdr3_aa: CASSHRPAAETQYF

v_call: TRBV18
cdr3_aa: CASSPRSEGTGEAFF

v_call: TRBV6-5
cdr3_aa: CASSLNREWTEAFF

v_call: TRBV4-2
cdr3_aa: CASSQAAGNQETQYF

v_call: TRBV23-1
cdr3_aa: CATQDRGNSPLHF

v_call: TRBV5-1
cdr3_aa: CASSLAPGQGGTEAFF

v_call: TRBV5-4
cdr3_aa: CASSTRPGQVSYEQYF

v_call: TRBV19
cdr3_aa: CASSPQSRGIAGNTIYF

v_call: TRBV7-9
cdr3_aa: CASSLDVGTGEKLFF

v_call: TRBV6-5
cdr3_aa: CASTKLGTGIQPQHF

v_call: TRBV7-9
cdr3_aa: CASSGRDRETNEQFF

v_call: TRBV6-5
cdr3_aa: CASSPDRNQPQHF

v_call: TRBV5-5
cdr3_aa: CASSLSGGTWTEAFF